Each of the 9 T cell receptor beta chains below was sequenced from the same sample in a study of OX40 agonist ivuxolimab in advanced cancers. Here immunoSEQ multiplex PCR was the method, and the copy in TCRdb shows in-frame clones only, minus some. The sample holds almost 70,000 clones, roughly 88% seen once. The sample in question was CD4+ or CD8+ T cells sorted from blood, obtained in a trial of the OX40 agonist ivuxolimab. Receptor source: an adult with an advanced solid tumor such as melanoma, head and neck, liver or kidney cancer.

J is TRBJ1-6 and V is TRBV18; D is uncertain. The V end lost 3 bases, the J end lost 7 bases, and 7 bases lay between the germline ends. Per the germline V gene, CDR1 is KGHSH and CDR2 is LQKENI. The CDR3 contains 13 residues. The CDR3 reads CASSPQINSPLHF. The CDR3 DNA sequence: TGTGCCAGCTCACCCCAGATCAATTCACCCCTCCACTTT. Variable domain in full (rest from reference TRBV18 and TRBJ1-6): NAGVMQNPRHLVRRRGQEARLRCSPMKGHSHVYWYRQLPEEGLKFMVYLQKENIIDESGMPKERFSAEFPKEGPSILRIQQVVRGDSAAYFCASSPQINSPLHFGNGTRLTVT.

The V and J genes are TRBV7-2 and TRBJ1-2; TRBD1 aligns across 8 bases. J lost 2 bases, V lost 5 bases, and 7 bases had no gene match. Germline assignment: CDR1 SGHTA and CDR2 FQGNSA. The CDR3 contains 15 residues. CDR3 in amino acids: CASSKGQAGNYGYTF. The CDR3 coding sequence is TGTGCCAGCAGCAAGGGACAGGCAGGCAACTATGGCTACACCTTC.

V is TRBV7-9 and J is TRBJ1-2, with a possible D match to TRBD1 (6 bases). Germline V gives CDR1 SEHNR, CDR2 FQNEAQ (reference sequence). Trimming shortened V by 6 bases and J by 5 bases, and 13 bases separated the two germline ends. CDR3 size: 13 residues. CDR3 nucleotides: TGTGCCAGCAGTCAGCGGACAGCTTATGGCTACACCTTC. Translation: CASSQRTAYGYTF. Using reference TRBV7-9 and TRBJ1-2 for the parts outside the CDR3, the full variable domain is DTGVSQNPRHKITKRGQNVTFRCDPISEHNRLYWYRQTLGQGPEFLTYFQNEAQLEKSRLLSDRFSAERPKGSFSTLEIQRTEQGDSAMYLCASSQRTAYGYTFGSGTRLTVV.

The chain is built from TRBV29-1 and TRBJ1-2; D ambiguous. Trimming took off 3 bases at V and 0 bases at J, with 14 bases between the two ends. The CDR3 sequence is 15 residues long. CDR1 is SQVTM and CDR2 is ANQGSEA in the germline V gene. The CDR3, as DNA: TGCAGCGTTGACAAGCCGACCGGCGCTAACTATGGCTACACCTTC. Its protein product is CSVDKPTGANYGYTF.

The rearrangement links TRBV5-6 to TRBJ2-1; 12 bases are shared with TRBD2. V trimming: 0 bases; J trimming: 7 bases; junction bases outside the gene matches: 5. The CDR3 is 16 amino acids. Per germline, CDR1 SGHDT and CDR2 YYEEEE. CDR3 region: CASSLVTSGGGNEQFF. For the CDR3, the DNA is TGTGCCAGCAGCTTGGTGACTAGCGGGGGTGGAAATGAGCAGTTCTTC.

The chain joins TRBV27 to TRBJ2-7, with D maybe TRBD1 (6 bases). Germline CDR1 is MNHEY and CDR2 is SMNVEV (reference sequence). V lost 5 bases and J lost 3, with 14 bases in between. This CDR3 region has 14 residues. The CDR3 protein is CASSNYRGGYEQYF. CDR3 bases: TGTGCCAGCAGTAATTACAGAGGGGGCTACGAGCAGTACTTC.

The chain employs TRBV11-3 and TRBJ2-1, with TRBD1 as a possible D gene (6 bases). The V and J ends lost 3 bases and 9 bases respectively, with 21 bases between them. Germline loops: CDR1 SGHNT, CDR2 YENEEA. The CDR3 contains 16 residues. The CDR3 is CASSFTLRTVSSEQFF. Here the CDR3 DNA reads TGTGCCAGCAGCTTCACCCTCCGGACAGTTTCTAGTGAGCAGTTCTTC.

This sequence joins TRBV5-1 and TRBJ2-7; D remains ambiguous. V lost 0 bases, J lost 5 bases, and 9 bases lay in between. The CDR3 contains 13 residues. The germline gives CDR1 SGHRS, CDR2 YFSETQ. This chain's CDR3 is CASSLEFPNEQYF. CDR3 bases: TGCGCCAGCAGCTTGGAATTCCCAAACGAGCAGTACTTC. The whole variable domain, remainder taken from reference TRBV5-1 and TRBJ2-7, is KAGVTQTPRYLIKTRGQQVTLSCSPISGHRSVSWYQQTPGQGLQFLFEYFSETQRNKGNFPGRFSGRQFSNSRSEMNVSTLELGDSALYLCASSLEFPNEQYFGPGTRLTVT.

The J gene is TRBJ2-1, the V gene TRBV7-2; TRBD1 might be the D (6 bases). The germline V gene has CDR1 SGHTA and CDR2 FQGNSA. The CDR3 runs 13 residues. V lost 6 bases and J lost 1, with 7 bases in between. The CDR3 sequence is CASRQGSYNEQFF. CDR3 DNA sequence: TGTGCCAGCAGGCAGGGGTCCTACAATGAGCAGTTCTTC.